These T cell receptor beta chains were read from a single sample in a study of early T cells in non-severe SARS-CoV-2 infection. TCRdb recomputed calls from the 5' RACE reads with MiXCR, one row per CDR3 protein. The sample holds some 87,000 distinct CDR3 sequences, 13% seen once. Sequencing used whole blood. The receptors derive from an adult who was a healthcare worker with PCR-confirmed SARS-CoV-2 infection or an uninfected control (not recorded which). The CDR3 runs from the conserved cysteine through the conserved F or W. The D gene is left open where the match is weak. A row's size may be missing; if present it is once, few, many or a size class.

cdr3_nt cdr3_aa j_call clone_size v_call d_call
TGTGCCAGCAGCTTCACGACAGGGAGCTCCTACGAGCAGTACTTC CASSFTTGSSYEQYF TRBJ2-7 many TRBV11-2 TRBD1
TGTGCCATCAGAGAACTTCCGGGCCAAAGGGAGAACAATGAGCAGTTCTTC CAIRELPGQRENNEQFF TRBJ2-1 many TRBV10-3 -
TGTGCCAGTAGTCCCCGACATAGCAATCAGCCCCAGCATTTT CASSPRHSNQPQHF TRBJ1-5 many TRBV19 -
TGTGCCAGCAGTTTTACGACAGAACCTAACACTGAAGCTTTCTTT CASSFTTEPNTEAFF TRBJ1-1 - TRBV27 -
TGCAGTGCTAGGAGAAACAGGGGAATCCTCTCCTACAATGAGCAGTTCTTC CSARRNRGILSYNEQFF TRBJ2-1 few TRBV20-1 TRBD1
TGTGCCAGCAGTGAAGGGATTGGGAGCCACAATGAGCAGTTCTTC CASSEGIGSHNEQFF TRBJ2-1 - TRBV6-1 -
TGCGCCAGCAGCTTGGCTGGGGTTATATATGGCTACACCTTC CASSLAGVIYGYTF TRBJ1-2 - TRBV5-1 -
TGCAGTGCTAGACTGGGGCGAATCGGAGAGACCCAGTACTTC CSARLGRIGETQYF TRBJ2-5 few TRBV20-1 -
TGTGCCAGCAGCGCCCGGACGGGAGGCTACACCTTC CASSARTGGYTF TRBJ1-2 few TRBV7-9 -
TGTGCCAGCAGTGGGGACAGGGACGCGGAGTTCTTC CASSGDRDAEFF TRBJ2-1 - TRBV2 TRBD1
TGCAGCGTTGAAAGTCACACCGGGGAGCTGTTTTTT CSVESHTGELFF TRBJ2-2 - TRBV29-1 -
TGCAGTGCTAGCGTACTAGCGGGAGGGAACGAGCAGTACTTC CSASVLAGGNEQYF TRBJ2-7 - TRBV20-1 TRBD2
TGTGCCAGCAGGCATCGGTTACAGAACACTGAAGCTTTCTTT CASRHRLQNTEAFF TRBJ1-1 many TRBV6-1 -
TGCGCCAGCAGCCCGTGGACAGGGATTAACACTGAAGCTTTCTTT CASSPWTGINTEAFF TRBJ1-1 few TRBV5-1 TRBD1
TGTGCCAGCAGCTTGATCGGGAACCCTAATTCACCCCTCCACTTT CASSLIGNPNSPLHF TRBJ1-6 few TRBV5-5 -
TGCAGCGTTGTAAAGGGGGGGACTAACGAGCAGTTCTTC CSVVKGGTNEQFF TRBJ2-1 - TRBV29-1 -
TGTGCCAGCACCGAATCAGCGCCCTATGGCTACACCTTC CASTESAPYGYTF TRBJ1-2 - TRBV28 -
TGTGCCAGCAGTGAAGGACAGTTCACCGCTGAAGCTTTCTTT CASSEGQFTAEAFF TRBJ1-1 many TRBV2 -
TGTGCCAGCAGCGGGACAGGGGCTCGAGAGCAGTACTTC CASSGTGAREQYF TRBJ2-7 once TRBV13 TRBD1
TGTGCCAGCAGTTACGGAGGAAACACTGAAGCTTTCTTT CASSYGGNTEAFF TRBJ1-1 many TRBV6-2/TRBV6-3 -
TGTGCCAGCTCACCGTCGGGGACAGGGGGTGCGAAGGGCTACACCTTC CASSPSGTGGAKGYTF TRBJ1-2 many TRBV18 TRBD1
TGCAGCGTCTATCTAGCGGGACTCATCAATGAGCAGTTCTTC CSVYLAGLINEQFF TRBJ2-1 - TRBV29-1 TRBD2
TGTGCCAGTAGTCGACGGACGTGGGAATTGGTGCAGTACTTC CASSRRTWELVQYF TRBJ2-7 few TRBV19 -
TGTGCCAGCACCGGCGGAGGGGTCCACAATGAGCAGTTCTTC CASTGGGVHNEQFF TRBJ2-1 many TRBV6-2/TRBV6-3 -
TGTGCCAGCAGCCCACCGCCTGGGCAGGAAGACTACGAGCAGTACTTC CASSPPPGQEDYEQYF TRBJ2-7 - TRBV27 -
TGTGCCAGCTCCCCCGTTAGGGGGACCTACGAGCAGTACTTC CASSPVRGTYEQYF TRBJ2-7 many TRBV18 -
TGTGCCATCAGTGTGACAGGGAGCTACGAGCAGTACTTC CAISVTGSYEQYF TRBJ2-7 few TRBV10-3 TRBD1
TGTGCCAGCTCACCCCAAGGGCTGCTTAACTATGGCTACACCTTC CASSPQGLLNYGYTF TRBJ1-2 many TRBV18 -
TGTGCCAGCAGGGAGACAGGGGATCAGCCCCAGCATTTT CASRETGDQPQHF TRBJ1-5 many TRBV2 TRBD1
TGCAGTGCAAGGACAGGGTTGTCCTATGGCTACACCTTC CSARTGLSYGYTF TRBJ1-2 few TRBV20-1 TRBD1
TGTGCCAGCAGTTTAGCCGGGAGCTCCTACGAGCAGTACTTC CASSLAGSSYEQYF TRBJ2-7 - TRBV27 -
TGCAGTGCTAGAGATCTAGGGCGAGGGGGCGATCAGCCCCAGCATTTT CSARDLGRGGDQPQHF TRBJ1-5 few TRBV20-1 TRBD1
TGCGCCAGCAGCAGCAACGCCGAGCAGTACTTC CASSSNAEQYF TRBJ2-7 many TRBV5-1 -
TGTGCCAGCAGTTTTTCCAGGGCTGGGGCCAACGTCCTGACTTTC CASSFSRAGANVLTF TRBJ2-6 many TRBV27 -
TGTGTCAGCGGAGCCGGGACTAGCGGCACAGATACGCAGTATTTT CVSGAGTSGTDTQYF TRBJ2-3 - TRBV7-9 TRBD2
TGCAGTGCCCTTAGTCCCGGGCCGGGCACTGAAGCTTTCTTT CSALSPGPGTEAFF TRBJ1-1 many TRBV20-1 -
TGTGCCAGCAGCTTACGCGGGAGCCGTCCCTACGAGCAGTACTTC CASSLRGSRPYEQYF TRBJ2-7 many TRBV11-2 TRBD2
TGTGCCAGCAGCTGGGGCGGAGAAGAAAAACTGTTTTTT CASSWGGEEKLFF TRBJ1-4 few TRBV7-9 -
TGTGCCAGCGGGATTACAGGGGGCAGTGGCTACACCTTC CASGITGGSGYTF TRBJ1-2 - TRBV5-4 TRBD1
TGTGCCAGCAGCTTAGGAGGGGGTGCTCATTCACCCCTCCACTTT CASSLGGGAHSPLHF TRBJ1-6 - TRBV7-9 -
TGTGCCATCAGCCCCCGGGACAGGGGCTACGAGCAGTACTTC CAISPRDRGYEQYF TRBJ2-7 - TRBV10-3 TRBD1